This T cell receptor beta chain originates from a study of regulatory T cells in long-lasting Graves disease. According to the study, TCR beta libraries were built with iRepertoire HTBI primers and CDR3-region Arm-PCR. A single record per CDR3 protein comes from TCRdb applying MiXCR to the multiplex PCR reads. The sample consists of 400,000 to 500,000 distinct CDR3 sequences, approximately 15% of them appearing once. V lost 4 bases, J lost 8 bases, and 11 bases lay in between. Per germline, CDR1 MNHNS and CDR2 SASEGT. This CDR3 has 12 amino acids. The table lists this clonotype with many counts. Time point indicated: newly diagnosed GD, antithyroid drugs for less than 3 months. After RNA was extracted from PBMCs, the TCR library was made from it. These sequences were also reported in another study, on T cells in Graves' hyperthyroidism and ophthalmopathy.

The sequencing here drew on peripheral blood mononuclear cells (PBMCs), taken at new diagnosis, from a patient treated with antithyroid drugs. This clonotype was obtained from a woman aged 30 to 39 with Graves disease. This chain joins TRBV6-1 and TRBJ1-2; D perhaps matches TRBD1 (6 bases). The DNA for the CDR3 is TGTGCCAGCAGTGTGGGGGGCCGCGGCTACACCTTC. Its protein product is CASSVGGRGYTF.